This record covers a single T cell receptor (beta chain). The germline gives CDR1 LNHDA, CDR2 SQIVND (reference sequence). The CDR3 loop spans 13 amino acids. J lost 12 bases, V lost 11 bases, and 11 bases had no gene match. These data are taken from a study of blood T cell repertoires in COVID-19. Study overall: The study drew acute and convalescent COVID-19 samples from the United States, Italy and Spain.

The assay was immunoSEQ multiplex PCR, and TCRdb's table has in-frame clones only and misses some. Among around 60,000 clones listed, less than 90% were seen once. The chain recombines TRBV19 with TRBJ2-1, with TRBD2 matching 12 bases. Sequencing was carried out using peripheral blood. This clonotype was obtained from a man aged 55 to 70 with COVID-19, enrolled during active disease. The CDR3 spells CACGTSGSGRQFF. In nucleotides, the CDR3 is TGTGCCTGTGGGACTAGCGGGTCGGGGCGGCAGTTCTTC.